Reported below is one T cell receptor (beta chain). This record belongs to a study of cytomegalovirus exposure and HLA in healthy donors. Trimming stripped 0 bases from V and 3 bases from J, with 9 bases between. There are 14 residues in the CDR3. CDR1 and CDR2 from the germline V gene are LNHNV and YYDKDF (reference sequence). A multiplex PCR was run with 60 Vbeta primers and 13 Jbeta primers. Produced via immunoSEQ multiplex PCR; TCRdb's table is partial and in-frame only. The profile shows around 100,000 clones, 75% to 85% of them singletons. This chain joins TRBV15 and TRBJ2-7; possibly TRBD1 for D (5 bases). The sequencing sample was made of PBMCs. This clonotype was obtained from a woman aged 18 to 35 in good health and CMV-seronegative. CDR3 region: CATSRDRVVYEQYF. DNA of the CDR3: TGTGCCACCAGCAGAGACAGGGTGGTCTACGAGCAGTACTTC.